Listed here are 25 T cell receptor beta chains from one sample, sequenced in a study of persistence of HIV-infected CD4 T cells (dated by TCRdb to 2020 to 2021). What these receptors recognize is not known. Per the publication, the treatment or condition label means: suppressive antiretroviral therapy. A pool of overlapping 15-mer peptides from HIV-1 Gag, at 1 ug per peptide per mL, was used to stimulate the cells. Responding CD4+ T cells were sorted on the basis of upregulation of both CD40 ligand and CD69. The immunoSEQ hsTCRB assay version 4, run in survey mode, was used to sequence TCRbeta repertoires from genomic DNA. TCRdb retrieved this table from immuneACCESS and kept in-frame rearrangements only. Not all clones are present; in checked studies, unresolved V genes account for under half, and no reason is known for the remainder. The sample contains 20,000 to 25,000 clones, around 74% of them found a single time. Of the sample, around 2% is held by the ten largest clones.

The specimen was CD4+ T cells sorted from PBMCs after roughly 19-hour stimulation, collected from a patient who received antiretroviral therapy. The cell subset or site label corresponds to: CD40L+CD69+ CD4 T cells responding to HIV-1 Gag peptides. The receptors shown here come from an adult man with HIV who was CMV-seropositive.

This chain connects TRBV15 to TRBJ2-3, with D unresolved. The V and J ends lost 0 bases and 4 bases respectively, with 5 bases between them. The germline V gene encodes CDR1 LNHNV and CDR2 YYDKDF (reference sequence). There are 13 residues in the CDR3. The CDR3 loop reads CATSRERPDTQYF. The CDR3 DNA follows: TGTGCCACCAGCAGAGAAAGACCAGATACGCAGTATTTT.

The V and J genes are TRBV12-5 and TRBJ1-5; D uncertain. Germline lookup yields CDR1 LGHNT and CDR2 FRNRAP. The CDR3 is 14 residues long. V lost 3 bases, J lost 2 bases, and 8 bases lay in between. CDR3 bases: TGTGCTAGTGGTTTTTTTGCCGGCAATCAGCCCCAGCATTTT. This gives the protein CASGFFAGNQPQHF.

This rearrangement joins TRBV28 to TRBJ1-5; D gene uncertain. V was clipped by 2 bases and J by 1 base, with 9 bases between them. The CDR3 has 15 amino acids. CDR1 is MDHEN, CDR2 SYDVKM, per germline. The CDR3: CASSLGPISNQPQHF. The CDR3 region has the DNA TGTGCCAGCAGTTTAGGGCCAATAAGCAATCAGCCCCAGCATTTT.

This clone was found a few times. V usage is TRBV19 and J usage is TRBJ1-5; tentative D call: TRBD1 (6 bases). Germline-derived CDR1 and CDR2 are LNHDA and SQIVND (reference sequence). V lost 6 bases and J 0 bases, leaving 12 bases between the germline ends. The CDR3 contains 15 residues. The CDR3: CASSLMDSSNQPQHF. CDR3 DNA sequence: TGTGCCAGTAGCCTAATGGACAGTAGCAATCAGCCCCAGCATTTT.

This clone has only one observation. The rearrangement joins TRBV7-3 to TRBJ1-6; D gene ambiguous. The CDR3 runs to 14 residues. V gave up 5 bases and J gave up 10 bases, with 15 bases separating them. CDR1 is SGHTA and CDR2 is FQGTGA in the germline V gene. The CDR3 loop reads CASSESRAGSPLHF. In DNA form, the CDR3 reads TGTGCCAGCAGCGAAAGTAGGGCTGGATCACCCCTCCACTTT. The whole variable domain, filled in from reference TRBV7-3 and TRBJ1-6, reads GAGVSQTPSNKVTEKGKYVELRCDPISGHTALYWYRQSLGQGPEFLIYFQGTGAADDSGLPNDRFFAVRPEGSVSTLKIQRTERGDSAVYLCASSESRAGSPLHFGNGTRLTVT.

The chain combines TRBV19 with TRBJ1-5, with 7 bases matching TRBD1. CDR1 and CDR2 from the germline V gene are LNHDA and SQIVND (reference sequence). Trimming at V came to 5 bases and at J to 1 base, leaving 2 bases not matched to a gene. There are 14 residues in the CDR3. CDR3 sequence: CASSPTGSNQPQHF. CDR3 DNA: TGTGCCAGTAGTCCGACAGGGAGCAATCAGCCCCAGCATTTT.

The chain combines TRBV5-1 with TRBJ2-7; D ambiguous. V lost 0 bases and J lost 0, with 7 bases in between. In germline, CDR1 is SGHRS, CDR2 YFSETQ. The CDR3 is 14 amino acids. The CDR3 coding sequence is TGCGCCAGCAGCTTGGACAGACTCTCCTACGAGCAGTACTTC. It is translated as CASSLDRLSYEQYF.

By share, this clone counts as medium-sized (0.01 to 0.1%). The V gene is TRBV27, the J gene TRBJ1-1; 7 nucleotides match TRBD1. The CDR3 consists of 15 residues. Germline V gives CDR1 MNHEY, CDR2 SMNVEV (reference sequence). V shed 6 bases, J shed 2 bases, and the junction held 9 bases outside the gene matches. The CDR3 reads CASSPIQGINTEAFF. CDR3 nucleotide sequence: TGTGCCAGCAGCCCGATACAGGGGATAAACACTGAAGCTTTCTTT.

This chain uses TRBV28 with TRBJ2-1, with D possibly matching TRBD1 (6 bases). With 2 bases removed from V and 1 base from J, the gap between germline ends came to 9 bases. The germline V gene encodes CDR1 MDHEN and CDR2 SYDVKM. The CDR3 has 15 residues. This CDR3 is CASSLPGASYNEQFF. CDR3 in DNA: TGTGCCAGCAGTTTACCAGGGGCATCCTACAATGAGCAGTTCTTC.

The chain uses TRBV10-1 and TRBJ2-4; 8 bases match TRBD1. This CDR3 is 12 amino acids long. Per the germline V gene, CDR1 is WNHNN and CDR2 is SYGVQD (reference sequence). Germline trimming cut 10 bases from V and 8 bases from J; bases unmatched to any gene: 7. The CDR3 nucleotides read TGCGCCACCATGGACAGGGAGGACATTCAGTACTTC. Translated: CATMDREDIQYF.

The chain is built from TRBV28 and TRBJ1-1; D remains ambiguous. The V end lost 6 bases, the J end lost 3 bases, and 8 bases lay between the germline ends. Germline values: CDR1 MDHEN, CDR2 SYDVKM. This CDR3 spans 12 amino acids. CDR3 nucleotides: TGTGCCAGCAGCCCACCGGACACTGAAGCTTTCTTT. It encodes CASSPPDTEAFF.

The chain is built from TRBV9 and TRBJ1-2; 9 bases are shared with TRBD1. The ends lost 4 bases at V and 5 bases at J; junction bases unmatched: 18. The CDR3 is 18 residues long. Looked up from germline, CDR1 is SGDLS and CDR2 is YYNGEE. The CDR3 bases are TGTGCCAGCAGCCCCCCCGGGACAGGGCCAGGGGGTTATTATGGCTACACCTTC. Amino acid sequence: CASSPPGTGPGGYYGYTF. Combining the CDR3 with reference TRBV9 and TRBJ1-2 gives the whole variable domain DSGVTQTPKHLITATGQRVTLRCSPRSGDLSVYWYQQSLDQGLQFLIQYYNGEERAKGNILERFSAQQFPDLHSELNLSSLELGDSALYFCASSPPGTGPGGYYGYTFGSGTRLTVV.

This sequence joins TRBV6-2 or TRBV6-3 and TRBJ2-4; D may match TRBD1 or TRBD2 (5 bases each). This CDR3 spans 15 amino acids. Trimming took off 6 bases at V and 4 bases at J, with 16 bases between the two ends. Germline V lookup: CDR1 MNHEY, CDR2 SVGEGT. CDR3 DNA: TGTGCCAGCAGCCCGGGGCTGAGGGTTAAAAACATTCAGTACTTC. This encodes CASSPGLRVKNIQYF.

This sequence joins TRBV19 and TRBJ1-2; TRBD1 aligns across 9 bases. CDR3 length: 14 amino acids. Germline V gives CDR1 LNHDA, CDR2 SQIVND (reference sequence). With V trimmed by 1 base and J by 4 bases, 1 base remained unmatched. CDR3 in DNA: TGTGCCAGTAGTATAGGGGACAGGGCCTATGGCTACACCTTC. It translates to CASSIGDRAYGYTF.

This CDR3 reads CASTESRDRGGEKLFF. CDR3 nucleotides: TGTGCCAGCACCGAATCCCGGGACAGGGGTGGTGAAAAACTGTTTTTT. The chain carries TRBV28 and TRBJ1-4; 10 bases are shared with TRBD1. Germline V gives CDR1 MDHEN, CDR2 SYDVKM. This CDR3 is 16 amino acids long. The V gene end was trimmed by 7 bases and the J gene end by 7 bases; junction bases not matched to a gene: 12. The full variable domain, with the rest looked up from reference TRBV28 and TRBJ1-4, is DVKVTQSSRYLVKRTGEKVFLECVQDMDHENMFWYRQDPGLGLRLIYFSYDVKMKEKGDIPEGYSVSREKKERFSLILESASTNQTSMYLCASTESRDRGGEKLFFGSGTQLSVL.

The chain employs TRBV18 and TRBJ2-2; no definite D call. CDR3 size: 15 residues. The germline V gene has CDR1 KGHSH and CDR2 LQKENI. Trimming removed 3 bases at V and 6 bases at J, with 14 bases between. The CDR3 DNA follows: TGTGCCAGCTCACCGGTCATTGGTATATCCGGGGAGCTGTTTTTT. It yields the protein CASSPVIGISGELFF.

CDR3 in DNA: TGTGCCAGCAGTTACCATACGGGGAACAATGAGCAGTTCTTC. Translating gives CASSYHTGNNEQFF. The chain combines TRBV6-2 or TRBV6-3 with TRBJ2-1, with TRBD2 as a possible D gene (5 bases). Germline V gene sequence: CDR1 MNHEY, CDR2 SVGEGT. The CDR3 consists of 14 residues. The ends were cut back, 2 bases at V and 5 bases at J, with 10 bases in the middle.

Points on this clone: The junction and the germline gene differ at one end; a read error may be behind it. This chain uses TRBV14 with TRBJ1-2, with a weak D call TRBD1 (5 bases). The CDR3 contains 15 residues. Germline values: CDR1 SGHDN, CDR2 FVKESK. The CDR3 here is CASTQGSGQVDGYTF. CDR3 DNA sequence: TGTGCCAGCACCCAAGGGTCGGGGCAAGTGGATGGCTACACCTTC.

The J gene is TRBJ2-7, the V gene TRBV5-1; 12 nucleotides line up with TRBD2. Trimming took 8 bases from V and 2 from J; bases not matched to a gene: 5. This CDR3 is 14 amino acids long. Germline V gene data show CDR1 as SGHRS and CDR2 as YFSETQ. CDR3 sequence reads: CASSLAGGPYEQYF. In nucleotides, the CDR3 is TGCGCCAGTTCACTAGCGGGGGGTCCCTACGAGCAGTACTTC.

The V and J genes are TRBV27 and TRBJ2-7, with D unclear. Looked up from germline, CDR1 is MNHEY and CDR2 is SMNVEV (reference sequence). V was pared by 4 bases and J by 2 bases, with 9 bases between. This CDR3 has 13 residues. The CDR3 is CASSSIGTYEQYF. The DNA of the CDR3 is TGTGCCAGCAGTTCTATCGGAACCTACGAGCAGTACTTC.

The V gene is TRBV29-1, the J gene TRBJ2-3, with 10 bases identical to TRBD1. Looked up from germline, CDR1 is SQVTM and CDR2 is ANQGSEA. Trimming took 7 bases from V and 0 from J; bases not matched to a gene: 10. This CDR3 contains 16 residues. CDR3 sequence reads: CSGMRGTGDSTDTQYF. In DNA form, the CDR3 reads TGCAGCGGTATGCGAGGGACAGGGGACAGCACAGATACGCAGTATTTT.

This clone appeared a single time. This sequence joins TRBV5-1 and TRBJ2-7; TRBD1 aligns across 8 bases. Per germline, CDR1 SGHRS and CDR2 YFSETQ. The CDR3 spans 15 residues. V gave up 3 bases and J gave up 7 bases; unmatched junction bases: 12. CDR3 sequence reads: CASSSTGDQGGEQYF. The CDR3 coding sequence is TGCGCCAGCAGCTCGACAGGGGACCAAGGAGGTGAGCAGTACTTC. The full variable domain, its missing parts supplied by reference TRBV5-1 and TRBJ2-7, is KAGVTQTPRYLIKTRGQQVTLSCSPISGHRSVSWYQQTPGQGLQFLFEYFSETQRNKGNFPGRFSGRQFSNSRSEMNVSTLELGDSALYLCASSSTGDQGGEQYFGPGTRLTVT.

This chain joins TRBV4-1 and TRBJ2-5; TRBD1 agrees at 8 bases. Germline loops: CDR1 MGHRA, CDR2 YSYEKL. The CDR3 extends over 14 amino acids. V was pared by 3 bases and J by 4 bases, with 4 bases of the junction left unmatched. CDR3 DNA sequence: TGCGCCAGCAGCCACAGACAGGGGTCAGAGACCCAGTACTTC. Encoded protein: CASSHRQGSETQYF.

The rearrangement joins TRBV7-3 to TRBJ2-1; D gene ambiguous. V was pared by 5 bases and J by 0 bases, with 11 bases between. The V gene's germline CDR1 is SGHTA and CDR2 FQGTGA. The CDR3 length is 15 residues. CDR3 sequence reads: CASSLGPSSYNEQFF. For the CDR3, the DNA is TGTGCCAGCAGCCTCGGGCCGAGCTCCTACAATGAGCAGTTCTTC.

Remarks on this clone: At one boundary the junction diverges from the germline segment, which might be a read error. The rearrangement joins TRBV6-1 to TRBJ1-2; D may be TRBD1 (6 bases). The CDR3 consists of 15 residues. The germline CDR1 and CDR2 sequences are MNHNS and SASEGT. The CDR3 coding sequence is TGTGCCAGCAGCGAAGCAACAGGGCTTACCTATGGCTACACCTTC. This translates into CASSEATGLTYGYTF.